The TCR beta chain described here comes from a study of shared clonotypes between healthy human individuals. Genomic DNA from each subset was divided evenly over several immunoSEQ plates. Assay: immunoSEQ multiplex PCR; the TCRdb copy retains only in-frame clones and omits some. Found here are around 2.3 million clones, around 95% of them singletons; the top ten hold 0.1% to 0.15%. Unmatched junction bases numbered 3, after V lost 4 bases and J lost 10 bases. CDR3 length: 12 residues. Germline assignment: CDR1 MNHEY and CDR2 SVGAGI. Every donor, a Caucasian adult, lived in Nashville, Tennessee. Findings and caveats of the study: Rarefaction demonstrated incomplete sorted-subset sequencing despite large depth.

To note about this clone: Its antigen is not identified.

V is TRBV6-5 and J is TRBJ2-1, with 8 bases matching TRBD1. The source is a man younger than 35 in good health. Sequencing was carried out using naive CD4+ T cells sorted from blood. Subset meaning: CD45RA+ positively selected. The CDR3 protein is CASSWTGTEQFF. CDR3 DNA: TGTGCCAGCAGTTGGACAGGGACAGAGCAGTTCTTC.